These 30 T cell receptor beta chains were sequenced from one sample in a study of Ad26.COV2.S vaccination and SARS-CoV-2 variants. Data came from immunoSEQ multiplex PCR; TCRdb stores just in-frame clones and leaves some out. The sample contains about 400,000 clones, approximately 83% of which appear only once. Stated treatment: roughly 19 received Ad26.COV2.S at low or high dose, single or two shots; about 5 received placebo; per-sample allocation not given. It was on day 63 after the first vaccine or placebo injection that samples were taken. The source material was peripheral blood, sampled in a trial of Ad26.COV2.S vaccine versus placebo. These receptors originate from a person aged 18-60 years who received the Ad26.COV2.S COVID-19 vaccine or a placebo.

The chain employs TRBV6-1 and TRBJ2-4; D remains unclear. Germline CDR1 and CDR2: MNHNS and SASEGT. V lost 1 base and J lost 7, with 17 bases in between. CDR3 size: 16 residues. CDR3 residues: CASSEEFGLVGNIQYF. The CDR3 region has the DNA TGTGCCAGCAGTGAAGAATTTGGGCTAGTGGGGAACATTCAGTACTTC.

J is TRBJ1-1 and V is TRBV12-5, with TRBD1 identical over 7 bases. Germline CDR1 reads LGHNT; CDR2 reads FRNRAP. J lost 1 base, V lost 1 base, and 9 bases had no gene match. The CDR3 has 17 amino acids. The CDR3 region is CASGLGLGQLSNTEAFF. CDR3 bases: TGTGCTAGTGGTTTGGGGTTGGGACAGCTTTCGAACACTGAAGCTTTCTTT.

This chain links TRBV15 with TRBJ1-1; D is unclear. Germline CDR1 and CDR2: LNHNV and YYDKDF (reference sequence). With 3 bases removed from V and 0 bases from J, the gap between germline ends came to 2 bases. The CDR3 is made up of 12 amino acids. CDR3 sequence reads: CATSSMNTEAFF. DNA of the CDR3: TGTGCCACCAGCAGTATGAACACTGAAGCTTTCTTT. Supplemented by reference TRBV15 and TRBJ1-1, the full variable domain reads DAMVIQNPRYQVTQFGKPVTLSCSQTLNHNVMYWYQQKSSQAPKLLFHYYDKDFNNEADTPDNFQSRRPNTSFCFLDIRSPGLGDTAMYLCATSSMNTEAFFGQGTRLTVV.

About this clone itself: The same CDR3 also results from other DNA sequences found in this sample. J is TRBJ1-2 and V is TRBV11-1, with unresolved D. CDR1 SGHAT and CDR2 FQDESV come from the germline V gene (reference sequence). Trimming removed 1 base from V and 2 bases from J, with 5 bases in between. CDR3 length equals 13 residues. CDR3 DNA sequence: TGTGCCAGCAGCTTAGGAGGAAACTATGGCTACACCTTC. The encoded protein is CASSLGGNYGYTF.

The chain has TRBV19 and TRBJ2-5, with a weak D call TRBD1 (6 bases). CDR3 length: 15 amino acids. Trimming removed 10 bases from V and 0 bases from J, with 18 bases in between. Germline assignment: CDR1 LNHDA and CDR2 SQIVND (reference sequence). CDR3 sequence: CATRPWGQDQETQYF. CDR3 DNA: TGTGCCACCCGTCCTTGGGGGCAGGACCAAGAGACCCAGTACTTC.

This chain connects TRBV9 to TRBJ2-7; TRBD1 is a possible D gene (5 bases). The germline V gene encodes CDR1 SGDLS and CDR2 YYNGEE. Trimming took off 0 bases at V and 2 bases at J, with 9 bases between the two ends. The CDR3 is made up of 14 amino acids. In DNA form, the CDR3 reads TGTGCCAGCAGCGTAGATGGCAGGGCCTACGAGCAGTACTTC. Its translation is CASSVDGRAYEQYF. The entire variable domain, with the rest obtained from reference TRBV9 and TRBJ2-7, is as follows: DSGVTQTPKHLITATGQRVTLRCSPRSGDLSVYWYQQSLDQGLQFLIQYYNGEERAKGNILERFSAQQFPDLHSELNLSSLELGDSALYFCASSVDGRAYEQYFGPGTRLTVT.

The genes are TRBV5-8 and TRBJ1-1; TRBD1 is a possible D gene (6 bases). The CDR3 is 14 residues long. Germline CDR1 and CDR2: SGHTS and YDEGEE. V was trimmed by 3 bases and J by 2 bases, leaving 11 bases between them. This chain's CDR3 is CASSSGQLNTEAFF. In DNA, the CDR3 is TGTGCCAGCAGCTCGGGACAACTAAACACTGAAGCTTTCTTT.

The chain carries TRBV19 and TRBJ1-1; D possibly corresponds to TRBD1 (6 bases). Per germline, CDR1 LNHDA and CDR2 SQIVND (reference sequence). Between the trimmed V and J ends, which lost 5 bases and 1 base, there was a span of 17 bases. There are 16 residues in the CDR3. DNA for the CDR3: TGTGCCAGTAGTGCCCCGGGGGCGAAATCGAACACTGAAGCTTTCTTT. Translation gives CASSAPGAKSNTEAFF.

The chain combines TRBV11-2 with TRBJ2-1; a weak D match, TRBD2 (6 bases). The CDR3 extends over 13 amino acids. V lost 3 bases and J 8 bases, leaving 11 bases between the germline ends. Germline V gene data show CDR1 as SGHAT and CDR2 as FQNNGV. The CDR3 sequence is CASSFLGTHEQFF. CDR3 in DNA: TGTGCCAGCAGCTTTTTGGGGACTCATGAGCAGTTCTTC. Complete variable domain (other parts from reference TRBV11-2 and TRBJ2-1): EAGVAQSPRYKIIEKRQSVAFWCNPISGHATLYWYQQILGQGPKLLIQFQNNGVVDDSQLPKDRFSAERLKGVDSTLKIQPAKLEDSAVYLCASSFLGTHEQFFGPGTRLTVL.

The CDR3: CASSSYRAAHDTQYF. The CDR3 nucleotides are TGTGCCAGCAGCTCGTACAGAGCGGCCCATGATACGCAGTATTTT. The chain recombines TRBV11-3 with TRBJ2-3, with D possibly being TRBD2 (5 bases). V gave up 4 bases and J gave up 6 bases, with 17 bases separating them. This CDR3 contains 15 residues. CDR1 and CDR2 (germline): SGHNT, YENEEA.

The rearrangement links TRBV7-3 to TRBJ2-6, with a weak D call TRBD2 (6 bases). Looked up from germline, CDR1 is SGHTA and CDR2 is FQGTGA. The germline V and J ends were trimmed by 5 bases and 0 bases, with 14 bases remaining between them. The CDR3 has 17 residues. The CDR3 reads CASSQPGLDSGANVLTF. Written as DNA, the CDR3 is TGTGCCAGCAGCCAACCGGGACTGGACTCTGGGGCCAACGTCCTGACTTTC.

The chain employs TRBV11-2 and TRBJ2-2; 9 positions match TRBD1. Germline V gene lookup returns CDR1 SGHAT and CDR2 FQNNGV. V shed 2 bases, J shed 7 bases, and the junction held 5 bases outside the gene matches. This CDR3 has 15 residues. This chain's CDR3 is CASSLITGGGGELFF. The CDR3 coding sequence is TGTGCCAGCAGCTTAATCACAGGGGGCGGCGGGGAGCTGTTTTTT.

This chain connects TRBV3-1 (or the pseudogene TRBV3-2) to TRBJ2-7, with D possibly called TRBD1 or TRBD2 (6 bases each). The germline gives CDR1 LGHDT, CDR2 YNNKEL (reference sequence). V was cut by 3 bases and J by 3 bases, with 27 bases left in between. The CDR3 is 19 amino acids. The CDR3 here is CASSQDVLGDWGAGYEQYF. In DNA form, the CDR3 reads TGTGCCAGCAGCCAGGATGTACTCGGGGATTGGGGGGCCGGCTACGAGCAGTACTTC.

This chain joins TRBV19 and TRBJ1-6; a possible D gene is TRBD1 (5 bases). The CDR3 sequence is 12 residues long. CDR1 and CDR2 (germline): LNHDA, SQIVND (reference sequence). Trimming cost V 9 bases and J 8 bases, with 11 bases left between them. The CDR3 spells CASRDGDSPLHF. The CDR3 bases are TGTGCCAGCAGGGACGGGGATTCACCCCTCCACTTT.

The CDR3 DNA is TGTGCCAGCAGCTTTCGAAAATCCTATAATTCACCCCTCCACTTT. This encodes CASSFRKSYNSPLHF. The chain has TRBV7-9 and TRBJ1-6; D is unclear. V was clipped by 3 bases and J by 1 base, with 7 bases between them. From germline, CDR1 is SEHNR and CDR2 FQNEAQ (reference sequence). The CDR3 has 15 amino acids. Using reference TRBV7-9 and TRBJ1-6 for the parts outside the CDR3, the full variable domain is DTGVSQNPRHKITKRGQNVTFRCDPISEHNRLYWYRQTLGQGPEFLTYFQNEAQLEKSRLLSDRFSAERPKGSFSTLEIQRTEQGDSAMYLCASSFRKSYNSPLHFGNGTRLTVT.

The rearrangement uses TRBV11-2 and TRBJ2-5; 8 nucleotides match TRBD1. The junction had 7 bases not matched to a gene; V was cut back by 5 bases and J by 2 bases. Germline V gene lookup returns CDR1 SGHAT and CDR2 FQNNGV. This CDR3 spans 15 amino acids. The CDR3 nucleotides are TGTGCCAGCAGCACAAGACAGGGGACGCAAGAGACCCAGTACTTC. Translating gives CASSTRQGTQETQYF.

The V and J genes are TRBV6-5 and TRBJ2-5, with D unresolved. The CDR3 covers 10 residues. The germline gives CDR1 MNHEY, CDR2 SVGAGI. V lost 6 bases and J 13 bases, leaving 12 bases between the germline ends. As DNA, the CDR3 is TGTGCCAGCAGACCAGACCAACGGTACTTC. This sequence encodes CASRPDQRYF.

The chain couples TRBV7-2 to TRBJ2-3; D possibly corresponds to TRBD2 (5 bases). Trimming removed 1 base from V and 2 bases from J, with 7 bases in between. Per germline, CDR1 SGHTA and CDR2 FQGNSA. The CDR3 totals 14 residues. The CDR3 sequence is CASSLVATTDTQYF. DNA of the CDR3: TGTGCCAGCAGCTTAGTAGCGACCACAGATACGCAGTATTTT.

This clone came up once. This chain links TRBV5-1 with TRBJ2-5; TRBD1 aligns across 10 bases. Germline lookup yields CDR1 SGHRS and CDR2 YFSETQ. This CDR3 is 14 amino acids long. With V trimmed by 6 bases and J by 4 bases, 6 bases remained unmatched. The CDR3 is CASTFGQGGETQYF. CDR3 DNA: TGCGCCAGCACCTTCGGACAGGGGGGAGAGACCCAGTACTTC.

This chain links TRBV6-5 with TRBJ2-7, with D perhaps being TRBD1 or TRBD2 (6 bases each). CDR3 length: 15 amino acids. The V gene lost 6 bases and the J gene lost 0 bases, with 15 bases spanning the gap. The germline gives CDR1 MNHEY, CDR2 SVGAGI. CDR3 in amino acids: CASSGVGGFSYEQYF. The CDR3 region has the DNA TGTGCCAGCAGCGGGGTCGGGGGCTTCTCCTACGAGCAGTACTTC.

The V and J genes are TRBV25-1 and TRBJ1-1; TRBD1 agrees at 8 bases. CDR1 and CDR2 (germline): MGHDK, SYGVNS. Germline trimming cut 5 bases from V and 4 bases from J; bases unmatched to any gene: 9. This CDR3 is 15 amino acids long. CDR3 bases: TGTGCCAGCAGTCATCAGGGGGCGGGTCGCACTGAAGCTTTCTTT. This gives the protein CASSHQGAGRTEAFF.

The J gene is TRBJ1-4, the V gene TRBV4-3; D gene ambiguous. This CDR3 is 14 amino acids long. CDR1 and CDR2 (germline): LGHNA, YSLEER. V was clipped by 1 base and J by 10 bases, with 13 bases between them. The CDR3 loop is CASSQGGGVPKLFF. CDR3 DNA sequence: TGCGCCAGCAGCCAAGGAGGCGGGGTCCCAAAACTGTTTTTT.

The count of this clone is one. This chain links TRBV5-6 with TRBJ1-1; D gene unclear. CDR3 length: 11 amino acids. CDR1 and CDR2 from the germline V gene are SGHDT and YYEEEE. V was shortened by 2 bases and J by 6 bases, with 5 bases between the two germline ends. CDR3 amino acids: CASSFGAEAFF. The CDR3 DNA is TGTGCCAGCAGCTTTGGGGCTGAAGCTTTCTTT.

V is TRBV18 and J is TRBJ1-4; no reliable D call. The CDR3 has 15 residues. CDR1 is KGHSH, CDR2 LQKENI, per germline. Trimming cost V 3 bases and J 0 bases, with 8 bases left between them. The CDR3 sequence is CASSPRLSTNEKLFF. CDR3 nucleotides: TGTGCCAGCTCACCCCGGCTGTCAACTAATGAAAAACTGTTTTTT.

CDR3 in DNA: TGTGCCAGCAGCAACACCGGGGGCACTGAAGCTTTCTTT. It specifies CASSNTGGTEAFF. The rearrangement links TRBV7-3 to TRBJ1-1; TRBD1 might be the D (5 bases). Trimming cost V 5 bases and J 4 bases, with 11 bases left between them. The CDR3 length is 13 residues. Looked up from germline, CDR1 is SGHTA and CDR2 is FQGTGA.

The J gene is TRBJ1-6, the V gene TRBV6-1; tentative D call: TRBD1 (5 bases). CDR3 length: 14 residues. V dropped 3 bases and J dropped 4 bases, with 7 bases sitting between them. Germline V CDR1 and CDR2: MNHNS, SASEGT. CDR3 region: CASSDDSYNSPLHF. For the CDR3, the DNA is TGTGCCAGCAGTGATGACAGTTATAATTCACCCCTCCACTTT.

In this sample, this clone turned up a few times. The chain carries TRBV29-1 and TRBJ1-2; perhaps TRBD1 as D (6 bases). The germline gives CDR1 SQVTM, CDR2 ANQGSEA. V was cut by 2 bases and J by 4 bases, with 11 bases left in between. The CDR3 is 13 residues long. CDR3 region: CSVESNRVYGYTF. CDR3 bases: TGCAGCGTTGAAAGTAACAGGGTCTATGGCTACACCTTC. The full variable domain, completed using reference TRBV29-1 and TRBJ1-2, is SAVISQKPSRDICQRGTSLTIQCQVDSQVTMMFWYRQQPGQSLTLIATANQGSEATYESGFVIDKFPISRPNLTFSTLTVSNMSPEDSSIYLCSVESNRVYGYTFGSGTRLTVV.

This sequence joins TRBV18 and TRBJ1-5, with unresolved D. CDR1 KGHSH and CDR2 LQKENI come from the germline V gene. With 2 bases removed from V and 2 bases from J, the gap between germline ends came to 7 bases. This CDR3 region has 14 residues. CDR3 DNA sequence: TGTGCCAGCTCACCAGGCGTGGGCAATCAGCCCCAGCATTTT. Protein sequence: CASSPGVGNQPQHF.

About this clone itself: At the DNA level, this CDR3 is encoded by other sequences in the same sample as well. This chain links TRBV15 with TRBJ2-1, with 7 bases aligning to TRBD1. With 1 base clipped from V and 3 bases from J, the junction kept 3 bases outside the gene matches. Germline V CDR1 and CDR2: LNHNV, YYDKDF (reference sequence). The CDR3 extends over 15 amino acids. The chain's CDR3 is CATSRGDRDYNEQFF. CDR3 DNA: TGTGCCACCAGCAGAGGAGACAGGGACTACAATGAGCAGTTCTTC.

The V call is TRBV7-9, the J call TRBJ2-2, with D possibly TRBD2 on 5 matching bases. Between the trimmed V and J ends, which lost 3 bases and 2 bases, there was a span of 7 bases. The CDR3 has 14 amino acids. Per germline, CDR1 SEHNR and CDR2 FQNEAQ (reference sequence). DNA of the CDR3: TGTGCCAGCAGCTTGGCGGGCAACACCGGGGAGCTGTTTTTT. Protein: CASSLAGNTGELFF.